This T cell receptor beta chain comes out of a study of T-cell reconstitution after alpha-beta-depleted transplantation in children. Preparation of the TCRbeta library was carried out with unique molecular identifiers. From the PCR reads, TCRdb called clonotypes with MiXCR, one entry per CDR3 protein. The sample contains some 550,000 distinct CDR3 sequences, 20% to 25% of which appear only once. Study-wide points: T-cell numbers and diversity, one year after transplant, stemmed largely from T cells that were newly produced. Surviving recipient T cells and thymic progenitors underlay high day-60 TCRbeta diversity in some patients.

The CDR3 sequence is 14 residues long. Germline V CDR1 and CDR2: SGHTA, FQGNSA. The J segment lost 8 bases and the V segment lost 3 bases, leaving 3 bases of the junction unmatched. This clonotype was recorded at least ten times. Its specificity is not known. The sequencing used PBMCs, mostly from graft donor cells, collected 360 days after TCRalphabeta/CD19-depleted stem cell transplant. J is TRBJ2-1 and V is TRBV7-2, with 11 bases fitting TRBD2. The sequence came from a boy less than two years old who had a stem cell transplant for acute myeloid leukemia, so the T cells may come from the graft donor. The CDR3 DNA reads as TGTGCCAGCAGCTTTGTACTAGCGGGGGATGAGCAGTTCTTC. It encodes CASSFVLAGDEQFF.